The 11 T cell receptor beta chains below come from one sample, sequenced in a study of CD8 T cells in ankylosing spondylitis. Each CDR3 protein is one row after TCRdb ran MiXCR on the 5' RACE reads. Counted here are 210,000 or so distinct CDR3 sequences, 8% to 10% occurring once; the ten biggest clones make up approximately 4.8%. The material sequenced was blood, either unsorted or a sorted T cell fraction (not recorded which). Every receptor here comes from a female donor with ankylosing spondylitis or in good health (not recorded which).

This clonotype was detected ten times or more. The chain combines TRBV29-1 with TRBJ1-1, with D uncertain. The CDR3 extends over 11 amino acids. Trimming took 4 bases from V and 6 from J, leaving 9 bases between them. Per the germline V gene, CDR1 is SQVTM and CDR2 is ANQGSEA. The CDR3 DNA follows: TGCAGCGTTGTGGGTCCCCCTGAAGCTTTCTTT. Translated, it gives CSVVGPPEAFF.

In this sample, this clonotype turned up many times. One junction end disagrees with the germline gene, perhaps due to a read error. The chain combines TRBV10-2 with TRBJ2-1, with 9 bases that match TRBD1. The germline V gene encodes CDR1 WSHSY and CDR2 SAAADI. The CDR3 has 16 residues. The CDR3, as DNA: TGCGCCAGCCGTGACCGGACAGGGGAAGTAGGCAATGAGCAGTTCTTC. Its translation is CASRDRTGEVGNEQFF.

Ten or more counts support this clonotype. The chain links TRBV10-3 to TRBJ2-5; D gene uncertain. There are 13 residues in the CDR3. V dropped 7 bases and J dropped 1 base, with 10 bases sitting between them. CDR1 and CDR2 from the germline V gene are ENHRY and SYGVKD. This CDR3 reads CAITAESQETQYF. The DNA for the CDR3 is TGTGCCATCACCGCGGAAAGCCAAGAGACCCAGTACTTC.

This clonotype has a count of ten or more. The genes are TRBV7-2 and TRBJ1-3, with 8 bases identical to TRBD1. The CDR3 sequence is 17 residues long. Losses at the gene ends were 0 bases for V and 1 base for J; bases not matched to a gene: 5. Germline CDR1 and CDR2: SGHTA and FQGNSA. The CDR3 region is CASSLAWTGSSGNTIYF. CDR3 nucleotides: TGTGCCAGCAGCTTAGCGTGGACAGGGTCATCTGGAAACACCATATATTTT.

This clonotype has a count of ten or more. This chain joins TRBV4-3 and TRBJ2-7; 7 nucleotides agree with TRBD2. This CDR3 has 16 amino acids. From germline, CDR1 is LGHNA and CDR2 YSLEER. Trimming cost V 4 bases and J 0 bases; bases outside gene matches: 9. The CDR3 reads CASSLGTAGYSYEQYF. The CDR3 nucleotides are TGCGCCAGCAGCCTCGGAACAGCGGGGTACTCCTACGAGCAGTACTTC.

The table lists this clonotype with many counts. Written as DNA, the CDR3 is TGTGCCAGCAGTGGGAGGGGGAGCTCCTATAATTCACCCCTCCACTTT. This codes for CASSGRGSSYNSPLHF. V usage is TRBV28 and J usage is TRBJ1-6, with D maybe TRBD1 (6 bases). This CDR3 region has 16 residues. In germline, CDR1 is MDHEN, CDR2 SYDVKM. Trimming shortened V by 5 bases and J by 0 bases, and 11 bases separated the two germline ends. The entire variable domain, with the rest obtained from reference TRBV28 and TRBJ1-6, is as follows: DVKVTQSSRYLVKRTGEKVFLECVQDMDHENMFWYRQDPGLGLRLIYFSYDVKMKEKGDIPEGYSVSREKKERFSLILESASTNQTSMYLCASSGRGSSYNSPLHFGNGTRLTVT.

This rearrangement joins TRBV5-6 to TRBJ1-2; D is uncertain. CDR1 is SGHDT and CDR2 is YYEEEE in the germline V gene. The CDR3 has 15 residues. Between the trimmed V and J ends, which lost 1 base and 2 bases, there was a span of 12 bases. The CDR3 protein is CASSLQATENYGYTF. CDR3 sequence (DNA): TGTGCCAGCAGCTTGCAGGCGACGGAAAACTATGGCTACACCTTC.

This clonotype was seen many times. V and J are TRBV27 and TRBJ1-4; unclear D gene. The CDR3 contains 17 residues. V lost 5 bases to trimming and J lost 6 bases, with 22 bases between them. Per the germline V gene, CDR1 is MNHEY and CDR2 is SMNVEV (reference sequence). CDR3 in amino acids: CASSTTRSKGGHEKLFF. CDR3 bases: TGTGCCAGCAGTACCACCCGTTCGAAGGGCGGGCATGAAAAACTGTTTTTT.

This clonotype appeared many times. This chain links TRBV20-1 with TRBJ2-7; TRBD1 is a possible D gene (6 bases). Trimming removed 5 bases from V and 1 base from J, with 9 bases in between. The CDR3 contains 12 residues. In germline, CDR1 is DFQATT, CDR2 SNEGSKA (reference sequence). CDR3 sequence: CSAYDRSYEQYF. The DNA of the CDR3 is TGCAGTGCTTACGACAGGTCCTACGAGCAGTACTTC.

Ten or more counts support this clonotype. This chain connects TRBV5-1 to TRBJ2-1; TRBD2 agrees at 7 bases. Germline loops: CDR1 SGHRS, CDR2 YFSETQ. Losses at the gene ends were 4 bases for V and 0 bases for J; bases not matched to a gene: 7. The CDR3 contains 16 residues. The CDR3 nucleotides read TGCGCCAGCAGCACCCAACTAGCGAGCTCCTACAATGAGCAGTTCTTC. Its translation: CASSTQLASSYNEQFF.

This clonotype was observed at least ten times. This sequence joins TRBV4-3 and TRBJ1-4; 7 bases map to TRBD1. The CDR3 extends over 15 amino acids. The trim removed 3 bases at V and 5 bases at J, leaving 6 bases unmatched. CDR1 LGHNA and CDR2 YSLEER come from the germline V gene. The CDR3 is CASSHRGTANEKLFF. The CDR3, as DNA: TGCGCCAGCAGCCACAGGGGGACAGCGAATGAAAAACTGTTTTTT.